These 8 T cell receptor beta chains came from one sample sequenced in a study of identical twins. MiXCR, applied by TCRdb to the 5' RACE reads, yields one record per CDR3 protein. The data contain roughly 490,000 distinct CDR3 sequences, 13% to 15% of them singletons. These data were also reused for a study on yellow fever vaccine responses in identical twins.

Sequencing used CD4+ T cells sorted from blood. The receptors stem from a woman aged 18-35 years in good health.

This clonotype has a handful of counts. The chain couples TRBV29-1 to TRBJ2-5, with 8 bases identical to TRBD1. The length of the CDR3 is 12 residues. Germline V gene lookup returns CDR1 SQVTM and CDR2 ANQGSEA. Losses at the gene ends were 7 bases for V and 5 bases for J; bases not matched to a gene: 6. The CDR3 here is CSASTGDETQYF. The CDR3 coding sequence is TGCAGCGCCTCGACAGGGGACGAGACCCAGTACTTC.

This chain joins TRBV6-4 and TRBJ2-3; 9 nucleotides match TRBD2. Trimming cost V 2 bases and J 3 bases; bases outside gene matches: 3. The CDR3 totals 15 residues. Germline lookup yields CDR1 MRHNA and CDR2 SNTAGT. In DNA, the CDR3 is TGTGCCAGCAGTGACACTAGCGGGTTGACAGATACGCAGTATTTT. It yields the protein CASSDTSGLTDTQYF.

This rearrangement joins TRBV7-9 to TRBJ2-7, with D perhaps TRBD1 or TRBD2 (5 bases each). CDR1 is SEHNR, CDR2 FQNEAQ, per germline (reference sequence). V was clipped by 5 bases and J by 6 bases, with 20 bases between them. The CDR3 is 15 residues long. The CDR3 DNA reads TGTGCCAGCAGCCACCGGGACCCACCCCTCACCGAGCAGTACTTC. Translating it yields CASSHRDPPLTEQYF.

This chain uses TRBV2 with TRBJ1-5; the match to TRBD1 covers 7 bases. Trimming took 7 bases from V and 6 from J; bases not matched to a gene: 6. This CDR3 spans 13 amino acids. The germline CDR1 and CDR2 sequences are SNHLY and FYNNEI. The CDR3 protein is CASKDRHPQPQHF. CDR3 DNA: TGTGCCAGCAAGGACAGGCACCCTCAGCCCCAGCATTTT.

V is TRBV29-1 and J is TRBJ1-1; no reliable D call. Germline loops: CDR1 SQVTM, CDR2 ANQGSEA. V dropped 4 bases and J dropped 5 bases, with 8 bases sitting between them. The CDR3 loop spans 11 amino acids. CDR3 bases: TGCAGCGTTGTACGGCAAACTGAAGCTTTCTTT. It encodes CSVVRQTEAFF.

This clonotype has a handful of counts. The V and J genes are TRBV7-2 and TRBJ2-7; D remains unclear. The germline V and J ends were trimmed by 5 bases and 3 bases, with 14 bases remaining between them. Germline CDR1 and CDR2: SGHTA and FQGNSA. CDR3 size: 14 residues. This chain's CDR3 is CASSRAQWGYEQYF. As DNA, the CDR3 is TGTGCCAGCAGCCGAGCCCAGTGGGGCTACGAGCAGTACTTC. The full variable domain, with the rest looked up from reference TRBV7-2 and TRBJ2-7, is GAGVSQSPSNKVTEKGKDVELRCDPISGHTALYWYRQSLGQGLEFLIYFQGNSAPDKSGLPSDRFSAERTGGSVSTLTIQRTQQEDSAVYLCASSRAQWGYEQYFGPGTRLTVT.

V gene TRBV20-1 combines with J gene TRBJ2-1, with 9 bases that match TRBD2. This CDR3 is built from 16 residues. Germline CDR1 reads DFQATT; CDR2 reads SNEGSKA (reference sequence). The CDR3 sequence: CRPRASGGTSLDEQFF. CDR3 sequence (DNA): TGCAGACCCCGAGCCAGCGGGGGGACCTCTCTCGATGAGCAGTTCTTC.

The rearrangement uses TRBV14 and TRBJ2-2; 8 nucleotides align to TRBD2. The CDR3 totals 16 residues. Per the germline V gene, CDR1 is SGHDN and CDR2 is FVKESK. The ends lost 1 base at V and 3 bases at J; junction bases unmatched: 4. The CDR3 DNA follows: TGTGCCAGCAGCCAAGGGGAGCGGGGGTACACCGGGGAGCTGTTTTTT. Its translation: CASSQGERGYTGELFF.